These T cell receptor beta chains were read from a single sample in a study of CD8+CD57+ T cells in acquired aplastic anemia. One entry per CDR3 protein, called by TCRdb with MiXCR from the reads. The sample comprises roughly 300,000 distinct CDR3 sequences, 50% to 70% of which are singletons, and less than 10% rests with the top ten. Sequenced sample: sorted CD4+, CD8+, or CD8+CD57+ T cells (not recorded which) from PBMCs. The receptors originated from a human donor with severe aplastic anemia or a healthy control (not recorded which). CDR3s include the opening cysteine and the closing phenylalanine or tryptophan.

v_call,cdr3_length,j_call,cdr3_aa
TRBV20-1,13,TRBJ1-5,CSAFRDGNQPQHF
TRBV6-1,16,TRBJ2-1,CASSDLEGQGGNEQFF
TRBV4-3,19,TRBJ2-1,CASSQDLPTSGGAYNEQFF
TRBV7-9,17,TRBJ2-2,CASSLVLTGRNTGELFF
TRBV20-1,18,TRBJ2-3,CSARDPLSQGAHTDTQYF
TRBV19,16,TRBJ1-2,CASTKDAAGGGYGYTF
TRBV9,13,TRBJ2-5,CASSVVPIETQYF
TRBV7-2,13,TRBJ2-5,CASSYRVQETQYF
TRBV18,15,TRBJ2-5,CASSPAGTSYETQYF
TRBV11-2,14,TRBJ1-1,CASSSPSGGSEAFF
TRBV20-1,13,TRBJ2-3,CSAYPGVTDTQYF
TRBV2,16,TRBJ2-7,CASSLPGLAGSYEQYF
TRBV10-3,14,TRBJ1-6,CAIREGGNNSPLHF
TRBV29-1,12,TRBJ2-1,CSVRTGGSEQFF
TRBV3-1,19,TRBJ2-5,CASRDAWTSGGREQETQYF
TRBV10-2,17,TRBJ1-1,CASSESLEYSRGTEAFF
TRBV7-9,17,TRBJ2-2,CASSLVAAGGNTGELFF
TRBV20-1,14,TRBJ2-5,CSASDGSALETQYF
TRBV7-8,14,TRBJ1-1,CASSFLIAGTEAFF
TRBV4-1,15,TRBJ1-5,CASSQGQLFNQPQHF
TRBV7-2,17,TRBJ1-5,CASSLAGGKSSNQPQHF
TRBV7-3,15,TRBJ1-6,CASSVSGRSNSPLHF
TRBV9,15,TRBJ2-4,CASSPQAGAKNIQYF
TRBV7-2,15,TRBJ2-5,CASSQEDRGGETQYF
TRBV4-2,14,TRBJ1-4,CASSQGADGEKLFF
TRBV20-1,13,TRBJ1-6,CSARTVENSPLHF
TRBV9,14,TRBJ1-2,CASSVGGQGYGYTF
TRBV19,15,TRBJ1-2,CASNEGEVEYYGYTF
TRBV14,16,TRBJ1-2,CASSQDFDGTIYGYTF
TRBV20-1,18,TRBJ1-4,CSARALLGTHVTNEKLFF
TRBV7-2,15,TRBJ2-7,CASSLEGHGASPECF
TRBV29-1,13,TRBJ2-2,CSVDRGSTGELFF
TRBV10-3,12,TRBJ2-7,CAISGHTYEQYF
TRBV20-1,11,TRBJ1-2,CSARAESGYTF
TRBV20-1,17,TRBJ2-7,CSARDPAGLGGIYEQYF
TRBV15,15,TRBJ2-7,CATSRDWGTSYEQYF
TRBV10-3,16,TRBJ2-3,CAISDPTSGPTDTQYF
TRBV19,18,TRBJ1-5,CASSISPKQGGGNQPQHF
TRBV19,13,TRBJ2-5,CASSTSKLMTQYF
TRBV6-1,13,TRBJ1-5,CASSERTDQPQHF
TRBV10-3,18,TRBJ2-3,CAISDSGQGATNTDTQYF
TRBV7-3,15,TRBJ1-6,CASSSTGFGNSPLHF
TRBV24-1,15,TRBJ1-5,CATTWTGGFKQPQHF
TRBV20-1,12,TRBJ2-5,CGNGRGEQTQYF
TRBV7-8,15,TRBJ2-7,CASSPREAPTYEQYF
TRBV14,15,TRBJ2-7,CASSIGQGRAYEQYF
TRBV15,15,TRBJ2-5,CATSRPRVEGETQYF
TRBV7-2,13,TRBJ1-1,CASSQGGGARAFF
TRBV24-1,15,TRBJ2-7,CATSDTTSGSYEQYF
TRBV15,15,TRBJ2-7,CATSRGRGQGYEQYF
TRBV6-1,13,TRBJ1-1,CASRRRGEAEAFF
TRBV6-4,14,TRBJ2-1,CASSRSVSYNEQFF
TRBV7-9,13,TRBJ2-3,CASSQDTTDTQYF
TRBV15,13,TRBJ2-3,CATSVGGTDTQYF
TRBV2,15,TRBJ1-4,CASSVLQGANEKLFF
TRBV7-8,15,TRBJ2-7,CASSPRRTGPYEQYF